A selection of T cell receptor beta chains follows, all from one sample in a study of OX40 agonist ivuxolimab in advanced cancers. The assay was immunoSEQ multiplex PCR, and TCRdb's table has in-frame clones only and misses some. The table has approximately 84,000 clones, roughly 94% seen once. The specimen comprised CD4+ or CD8+ T cells sorted from blood, sampled in a trial of the OX40 agonist ivuxolimab. These TCRs come from an adult with an advanced solid tumor such as melanoma, head and neck, liver or kidney cancer. Each CDR3 is given with its conserved first and last residue. The D gene is left open where the match is weak. Some rows mark clone size as missing; the rest say once, few, many or name a class of expanded clone.

cdr3_length	d_call	v_call	clone_size	j_call	cdr3_nt	cdr3_aa
11	NA	TRBV6-5	NA	TRBJ2-7	TGTGCCAGCAGCGCCCGATACGAGCAGTACTTC	CASSARYEQYF
12	NA	TRBV6-1	NA	TRBJ1-6	TGTGCCAGCAGTGAAGCTGCAGTAACCCTCCACTTT	CASSEAAVTLHF
14	TRBD1	TRBV5-6	once	TRBJ2-7	TGTGCCAGCAGCTTTGGGACAGACTCCTACGAGCAGTACTTC	CASSFGTDSYEQYF
14	TRBD1	TRBV11-2	once	TRBJ1-3	TGTGCCAGCAGCCCCGGACAGGGGGTTGGGACCATATATTTT	CASSPGQGVGTIYF
17	NA	TRBV19	NA	TRBJ1-2	TGTGCCAGTAGTATGGTCCTCGGGGATCCCATAGGGTATGGCTACACCTTC	CASSMVLGDPIGYGYTF
15	TRBD2	TRBV11-2	NA	TRBJ2-1	TGTGCCAGTATCTCTAGCGGGGGGGCGTGGAATGAGCAGTTCTTC	CASISSGGAWNEQFF
16	TRBD1	TRBV2	once	TRBJ1-2	TGTGCCAGCAGTGAGTTGAGGGGGCGCGAAAACTATGGCTACACCTTC	CASSELRGRENYGYTF
14	NA	TRBV6-6	once	TRBJ2-1	TGTGCCAGCAGTTACCCCTCAGGGTTCAATGAGCAGTTCTTC	CASSYPSGFNEQFF
16	NA	TRBV27	NA	TRBJ2-7	TGTGCCAGCATACCCAGATTTCCGATAAGCGCCTACGAGCAGTACTTC	CASIPRFPISAYEQYF
11	NA	TRBV29-1	NA	TRBJ1-4	TGCAGCGTTTTTGTGGGGGGAGGACTGTTTTTT	CSVFVGGGLFF
13	TRBD1	TRBV6-1	NA	TRBJ1-1	TGTGCCAGCAGTGACAGGGGGTACACTGAAGCTTTCTTT	CASSDRGYTEAFF
13	NA	TRBV6-6	NA	TRBJ2-2	TGTGCCAGCAGTTCGTCGTCTGACGGGGAGCTGTTTTTT	CASSSSSDGELFF
12	TRBD2	TRBV6-5	NA	TRBJ2-1	TGTGCCAGCGGGGGGGCCTACAATGAGCAGTTCTTC	CASGGAYNEQFF
13	NA	TRBV27	NA	TRBJ1-2	TGTGCCAGCAGTCAACACAGGACTTATGGCTACACCTTC	CASSQHRTYGYTF
12	NA	TRBV2	NA	TRBJ1-1	TGTGCCAGCTTAGGGAATTGGCCTGAAGCTTTCTTT	CASLGNWPEAFF
14	NA	TRBV19	NA	TRBJ2-2	TGTGCCAGTAGTTCGCCAGGCCACACCGGGGAGCTGTTTTTT	CASSSPGHTGELFF
14	NA	TRBV28	NA	TRBJ1-2	TGTGCCAGCAATTACCGAACTGCTAACTATGGCTACACCTTC	CASNYRTANYGYTF
15	TRBD1	TRBV10-2	NA	TRBJ2-2	TGCGCCAGCACCTGGGACAGGGGGTACACCGGGGAGCTGTTTTTT	CASTWDRGYTGELFF
16	NA	TRBV5-1	NA	TRBJ2-1	TGCGCCAGCAGCCTCCCCGGGTCGACCCCGGGAGATGAGCAGTTCTTC	CASSLPGSTPGDEQFF
13	NA	TRBV6-1	NA	TRBJ2-7	TGTGCCAGCAGCGCCTTGGTTTCCTACGAGCAGTACTTC	CASSALVSYEQYF
14	NA	TRBV19	NA	TRBJ2-1	TGTGCCAGTACGCCCTATGGGGCACACAATGAGCAGTTCTTC	CASTPYGAHNEQFF
13	NA	TRBV5-4	NA	TRBJ1-1	TGTGCCTCAACGGAGATGTCTAACACTGAAGCTTTCTTT	CASTEMSNTEAFF
17	NA	TRBV15	NA	TRBJ1-5	TGTGCCACCAGCAGAGATACGAACAGATATAGCAATCAGCCCCAGCATTTT	CATSRDTNRYSNQPQHF
14	NA	TRBV18	NA	TRBJ2-3	TGTGCCAGCTCACCGGAAGCACCCACAGATACGCAGTATTTT	CASSPEAPTDTQYF
14	TRBD2	TRBV19	NA	TRBJ2-3	TGTGCCAGTAACGTAGCGGGAGGGATAGATACGCAGTATTTT	CASNVAGGIDTQYF
15	NA	TRBV5-1	NA	TRBJ2-1	TGCGCCAGCAGCTTGGAAGGAGGGCGAGGCAATGAGCAGTTCTTC	CASSLEGGRGNEQFF
15	NA	TRBV6-5	NA	TRBJ1-4	TGTGCCAGCAGTTACTCTGGGGGGAGGAATGAAAAACTGTTTTTT	CASSYSGGRNEKLFF
14	NA	TRBV10-3	NA	TRBJ2-5	TGTGCCATCAGCTTTATGACGGGGGGCCCTAAGAAGTACTTC	CAISFMTGGPKKYF
14	NA	TRBV2	NA	TRBJ1-2	TGTGCCAGCAGTGAAGGCTTCACAGCATATGGCTACACCTTC	CASSEGFTAYGYTF
14	NA	TRBV23-1	once	TRBJ1-6	TGCGCCCGGACGGGGGGCTTCGAAGGTTCACCCCTCCACTTT	CARTGGFEGSPLHF
13	NA	TRBV5-4	NA	TRBJ1-2	TGTGCCAGCAGCTTGCCGAAGACCTATGGCTACACCTTC	CASSLPKTYGYTF
15	TRBD2	TRBV7-8	NA	TRBJ2-2	TGTGCCAGCAGCTTAGACCCGGGACTAATCGGGGAGCTGTTTTTT	CASSLDPGLIGELFF
14	TRBD1	TRBV6-5	NA	TRBJ2-7	TGTGCCAGCAGTGAGGCAGGGGGCTCCTACGAGCAGTACTTC	CASSEAGGSYEQYF
11	NA	TRBV20-1	NA	TRBJ2-7	TGCAGTGCGACCCCAGGGGTCGAGCAGTACTTC	CSATPGVEQYF
17	TRBD2	TRBV9	NA	TRBJ2-3	TGTGCCAGCAGCCCTGGCAGCGGGGGGCCCCGCACAGATACGCAGTATTTT	CASSPGSGGPRTDTQYF
13	NA	TRBV27	NA	TRBJ1-2	TGTGCCAGCAGTTTAGGACAGAACTATGGCTACACCTTC	CASSLGQNYGYTF
12	NA	TRBV9	NA	TRBJ2-2	TGTGCCAGCAGCCATGAATCCGGGGAGCTGTTTTTT	CASSHESGELFF
13	NA	TRBV7-2	NA	TRBJ2-3	TGTGCCAGCAGCTTAAAAGCAGTCGCTACGCAGTATTTT	CASSLKAVATQYF
18	TRBD1	TRBV9	NA	TRBJ2-3	TGTGCCAGCAGCGTAGAACTCGGGGGACAGGCGAGCACAGATACGCAGTATTTT	CASSVELGGQASTDTQYF
17	NA	TRBV5-1	NA	TRBJ2-6	TGCGCCAGCAGCTTCCCGCGGGACGGCTCTGGGGCCAACGTCCTGACTTTC	CASSFPRDGSGANVLTF
14	TRBD1	TRBV18	few	TRBJ1-2	TGTGCCAGCTCACCGCAGGGGGGGAACTATGGCTACACCTTC	CASSPQGGNYGYTF
11	NA	TRBV29-1	few	TRBJ1-1	TGCAGCGTTGACAGTAACACTGAAGCTTTCTTT	CSVDSNTEAFF
11	NA	TRBV28	NA	TRBJ2-7	TGTGCCAGCAGGGGCAGCTACGAGCAGTACTTC	CASRGSYEQYF
19	TRBD2	TRBV11-2	NA	TRBJ2-5	TGTGCCAGCAGCAATAAGGGACTAGCGGGGATCCTGCTAAAAGAGACCCAGTACTTC	CASSNKGLAGILLKETQYF
13	NA	TRBV6-1	NA	TRBJ1-2	TGTGCCAGCAGTGAATCCCCTCACTATGGCTACACCTTC	CASSESPHYGYTF
13	NA	TRBV7-2	NA	TRBJ1-6	TGTGCCAGCAGCTTCCCTTTGTCTTCACCCCTCCACTTT	CASSFPLSSPLHF
12	TRBD1	TRBV7-6	NA	TRBJ1-1	TGTGCCAGCAGCACAGGGGCTACAGAAGCTTTCTTT	CASSTGATEAFF
15	NA	TRBV6-5	NA	TRBJ2-6	TGTGCCAGCAGCGATGGACGGTCTGGGGCCAACGTCCTGACTTTC	CASSDGRSGANVLTF
18	TRBD2	TRBV7-7	NA	TRBJ2-7	TGTGCCAGCACTGTCAATTCAGGTCGGGGACTAGCGATCAACGAGCAGTACTTC	CASTVNSGRGLAINEQYF
13	NA	TRBV30	NA	TRBJ1-2	TGTGCCGGTCAGACAGGAAGGACGTATGGCTACACCTTC	CAGQTGRTYGYTF
13	NA	TRBV9	NA	TRBJ2-7	TGTGCCAGCAGCGCCGGACAGTCCTACGAGCAGTACTTC	CASSAGQSYEQYF
13	NA	TRBV6-1	NA	TRBJ2-5	TGTGCCAGCAGTGTAAACAGGGAAGAGACCCAGTACTTC	CASSVNREETQYF
14	NA	TRBV27	once	TRBJ2-5	TGTGCCAGCAGTTTATTTGGTTGGCAAGAGACCCAGTACTTC	CASSLFGWQETQYF